The sequence of this TCR beta chain was determined in a study of blood T cell repertoires in COVID-19. Study-wide background: T cells, B-cell-depleted T cells, or PBMCs provided the cDNA or gDNA that served as material.

Repertoires were generated with immunoSEQ multiplex PCR, while TCRdb's copy carries only in-frame clones and drops some. Seen here are about 170,000 clones, around four fifths observed once, and the top ten hold 4.4%. CDR1 and CDR2 from the germline V gene are SQVTM and ANQGSEA. The CDR3 runs to 11 residues. The junction had 4 bases not matched to a gene; V was cut back by 5 bases and J by 7 bases. V usage is TRBV29-1 and J usage is TRBJ2-7, with 8 bases matching TRBD1. This sequence originates from a woman in her fifties or sixties who had recovered from COVID-19. The sample was PBMCs or T cells enriched from blood (not recorded which). The CDR3 sequence is CSVRQGPEQYV. The CDR3 bases are TGCAGCGTTCGACAGGGGCCAGAGCAGTACGTC.